Presented here are 11 T cell receptor beta chains from one specimen sequenced in a study of cytomegalovirus exposure and HLA in healthy donors. PCR was performed using 60 Vbeta and 13 Jbeta primers. Method: immunoSEQ multiplex PCR; TCRdb's copy keeps in-frame clones and lacks some. The sample gives approximately 170,000 clones, approximately 81% of which show up once; about 0.77% is in the top ten. Sequenced material: PBMCs. These receptors were obtained from a woman aged 18-30 years in good health and CMV-seronegative.

This rearrangement joins TRBV30 to TRBJ2-7; a possible D gene is TRBD1 (5 bases). V was shortened by 1 base and J by 3 bases, with 7 bases between the two germline ends. The CDR3 is 12 residues long. The germline gives CDR1 GTSNPN, CDR2 SVGIG (reference sequence). This CDR3 reads CAWSEQDYEQYF. DNA for the CDR3: TGTGCCTGGAGTGAACAGGACTACGAGCAGTACTTC.

This clone was detected only a few times. V and J are TRBV6-5 and TRBJ1-1, with TRBD1 matching 7 bases. Trimming took 6 bases from V and 6 from J; bases not matched to a gene: 13. Germline lookup yields CDR1 MNHEY and CDR2 SVGAGI. The CDR3 consists of 15 residues. CDR3 sequence (DNA): TGTGCCAGCAGCAGAACTCGACAGGGATCCCCTGAAGCTTTCTTT. It is translated as CASSRTRQGSPEAFF.

This clone has only a few counts. V and J are TRBV5-6 and TRBJ2-1; 11 bases map to TRBD2. The ends lost 8 bases at V and 9 bases at J; junction bases unmatched: 7. From germline, CDR1 is SGHDT and CDR2 YYEEEE. CDR3 length: 13 amino acids. The CDR3 loop reads CASTSGSRSEQFF. CDR3 DNA sequence: TGTGCCAGTACTAGCGGGAGTCGGAGTGAGCAGTTCTTC.

V usage is TRBV4-1 and J usage is TRBJ1-1; maybe TRBD1 (6 bases). Germline V gene data show CDR1 as MGHRA and CDR2 as YSYEKL. The V and J ends lost 3 bases and 2 bases respectively, with 16 bases between them. CDR3 length equals 16 residues. CDR3 nucleotide sequence: TGCGCCAGCAGCCATCCGGGACAACCCCTAAACACTGAAGCTTTCTTT. This translates into CASSHPGQPLNTEAFF.

The rearrangement joins TRBV6-1 to TRBJ1-1, with 11 positions matching TRBD1. Trimming at V came to 6 bases and at J to 6 bases, leaving 3 bases not matched to a gene. Germline V gene sequence: CDR1 MNHNS, CDR2 SASEGT. This CDR3 region has 13 residues. Written as DNA, the CDR3 is TGTGCCAGCAGACCGGGACAGGGGGCTGAAGCTTTCTTT. The encoded protein is CASRPGQGAEAFF.

The chain employs TRBV10-2 and TRBJ1-2; 7 bases align to TRBD1. The CDR3 is 14 residues long. V trimming: 4 bases; J trimming: 6 bases; junction bases outside the gene matches: 8. The germline gives CDR1 WSHSY, CDR2 SAAADI. DNA of the CDR3: TGCGCCAGCAGTGGGGACACAGGGGCCGATGGCTACACCTTC. Its translation is CASSGDTGADGYTF.

This chain uses TRBV4-1 with TRBJ2-5; 13 nucleotides align to TRBD2. Trimming took 1 base from V and 5 from J; bases not matched to a gene: 4. Germline V gives CDR1 MGHRA, CDR2 YSYEKL. This CDR3 comprises 16 residues. CDR3 in DNA: TGCGCCAGCAGCCAAGGACTAGCGGGAGGCAGGGAGACCCAGTACTTC. Protein: CASSQGLAGGRETQYF.

This clone was observed a single time. This chain connects TRBV5-4 to TRBJ1-1, with D maybe TRBD1 (6 bases). The CDR3 spans 15 residues. V lost 3 bases to trimming and J lost 5 bases, with 17 bases between them. CDR1 and CDR2 (germline): SGHNT, YYREEE (reference sequence). The CDR3 loop is CASSSNRELGTEAFF. The CDR3 DNA is TGTGCCAGCAGCTCTAACAGGGAACTTGGGACTGAAGCTTTCTTT. Variable domain in full (rest from reference TRBV5-4 and TRBJ1-1): ETGVTQSPTHLIKTRGQQVTLRCSSQSGHNTVSWYQQALGQGPQFIFQYYREEENGRGNFPPRFSGLQFPNYSSELNVNALELDDSALYLCASSSNRELGTEAFFGQGTRLTVV.

V gene TRBV19 combines with J gene TRBJ1-5; D not certain. Trimming cost V 4 bases and J 11 bases, with 9 bases left between them. Looked up from germline, CDR1 is LNHDA and CDR2 is SQIVND (reference sequence). CDR3 length: 11 amino acids. CDR3 residues: CASSKGSSQHF. The CDR3 DNA follows: TGTGCCAGTAGTAAAGGGAGCTCCCAGCATTTT. Variable domain in full (rest from reference TRBV19 and TRBJ1-5): DGGITQSPKYLFRKEGQNVTLSCEQNLNHDAMYWYRQDPGQGLRLIYYSQIVNDFQKGDIAEGYSVSREKKESFPLTVTSAQKNPTAFYLCASSKGSSQHFGDGTRLSIL.

The chain recombines TRBV28 with TRBJ2-7, with D perhaps matching TRBD1 (5 bases). V was cut by 5 bases and J by 3 bases, with 11 bases left in between. CDR1 MDHEN and CDR2 SYDVKM come from the germline V gene. This CDR3 contains 13 residues. The CDR3 region has the DNA TGTGCCAGCAGTCCCTTGGGGCTCTACGAGCAGTACTTC. Translated: CASSPLGLYEQYF.

The V call is TRBV5-1, the J call TRBJ2-1; 9 nucleotides agree with TRBD2. Germline CDR1 and CDR2: SGHRS and YFSETQ. The CDR3 has 17 residues. The V and J ends lost 0 bases and 0 bases, in that order; junction bases with no gene match: 4. The CDR3 sequence: CASSLVSGSASYNEQFF. CDR3 in DNA: TGCGCCAGCAGCTTGGTTAGCGGGAGTGCCTCCTACAATGAGCAGTTCTTC.